These 18 T cell receptor beta chains were all obtained from the same sample, sequenced in a study of cytomegalovirus exposure and HLA in healthy donors. In the PCR, 60 Vbeta and 13 Jbeta primers were used. Libraries were prepared by immunoSEQ multiplex PCR; TCRdb keeps only in-frame clonotypes and omits some of them. The table shows some 120,000 clones, with roughly three fifths occurring only once. The sequencing input was PBMCs. The receptors come from a woman between 40 and 55 years old in good health and CMV-seropositive.

This chain connects TRBV6-4 to TRBJ1-6; D gene unclear. From germline, CDR1 is MRHNA and CDR2 SNTAGT. The CDR3 extends over 13 amino acids. V lost 0 bases and J 11 bases, leaving 8 bases between the germline ends. The CDR3 region is CASSDSLLTPLHF. In DNA form, the CDR3 reads TGTGCCAGCAGTGACTCGTTACTCACACCCCTCCACTTT.

This chain joins TRBV28 and TRBJ2-7, with D maybe TRBD2 (6 bases). Germline CDR1 is MDHEN and CDR2 is SYDVKM. The CDR3 totals 13 residues. V was clipped by 5 bases and J by 1 base, with 9 bases between them. The CDR3: CASSDSGSYEQYF. The CDR3 nucleotides read TGTGCCAGCAGTGATAGCGGATCCTACGAGCAGTACTTC.

This chain joins TRBV4-1 and TRBJ2-5, with TRBD2 identical over 7 bases. Judging by the DNA end, TRBJ2-7 fits better; the J call may be wrong. Germline V gives CDR1 MGHRA, CDR2 YSYEKL. The CDR3 has 15 amino acids. The CDR3 DNA is TGCGCCAGCAGCCAAGATCCACTAGCGAACTACGAGCAGTACTTC. Protein product: CASSQDPLANYEQYF.

This chain links TRBV18 with TRBJ2-5; a possible D gene is TRBD1 (6 bases). The CDR3 consists of 14 residues. Germline V lookup: CDR1 KGHSH, CDR2 LQKENI. The V and J ends lost 1 base and 4 bases respectively, with 10 bases between them. The CDR3 DNA reads TGTGCCAGCTCACCACAGACAGGCTCAGAGACCCAGTACTTC. Its translation is CASSPQTGSETQYF.

This clone was detected only a few times. This sequence joins TRBV6-1 and TRBJ2-7; unclear D gene. The CDR3 is made up of 13 amino acids. CDR1 is MNHNS and CDR2 is SASEGT in the germline V gene. The V end lost 2 bases, the J end lost 12 bases, and 17 bases lay between the germline ends. The CDR3 is CASSESEVWQLYF. CDR3 coding DNA: TGTGCCAGCAGTGAATCAGAGGTCTGGCAGTTGTACTTC.

This sequence joins TRBV9 and TRBJ2-5; 10 bases agree with TRBD2. The DNA matches TRBJ2-7 better at its end, which makes the J call doubtful. CDR1 and CDR2 from the germline V gene are SGDLS and YYNGEE. The CDR3 contains 14 residues. The CDR3 DNA is TGTGCCAGCAGCTCGGGACTAGCGACCCGCGAGCAGTACTTC. Its protein is CASSSGLATREQYF.

The chain joins TRBV2 to TRBJ1-5; D perhaps matches TRBD1 (5 bases). With 4 bases removed from V and 0 bases from J, the gap between germline ends came to 10 bases. Germline V gene lookup returns CDR1 SNHLY and CDR2 FYNNEI. This CDR3 contains 15 residues. The CDR3 coding sequence is TGTGCCAGCAGTGCCCCAGGGTATAGCAATCAGCCCCAGCATTTT. Its protein is CASSAPGYSNQPQHF.

The chain uses TRBV11-2 and TRBJ1-1; no clear D. The germline V and J ends were trimmed by 1 base and 7 bases, with 4 bases remaining between them. Germline CDR1 SGHAT, CDR2 FQNNGV. The CDR3 runs 11 residues. CDR3 amino acids: CASSLGLEAFF. CDR3 bases: TGTGCCAGCAGCTTAGGGCTTGAAGCTTTCTTT.

This chain uses TRBV11-3 with TRBJ1-1, with 7 positions matching TRBD1. This CDR3 region has 15 residues. The germline CDR1 and CDR2 sequences are SGHNT and YENEEA. After removal of 0 bases from V and 1 base from J, the junction contained 2 bases not matched to a gene. The CDR3 DNA reads TGTGCCAGCAGCTTAGATCGGGACAGGAACACTGAAGCTTTCTTT. Protein sequence: CASSLDRDRNTEAFF.

The V call is TRBV10-3, the J call TRBJ2-1; 8 positions match TRBD2. Germline V gene lookup returns CDR1 ENHRY and CDR2 SYGVKD. The CDR3 contains 16 residues. V was pared by 4 bases and J by 10 bases, with 15 bases of the junction left unmatched. The CDR3 reads CAISATGLEGGREQFF. The CDR3 DNA is TGTGCCATCAGTGCCACGGGACTAGAAGGTGGAAGGGAGCAGTTCTTC.

This clone has more than one count but fewer than ten. CDR3 protein: CASSGTGGSEKLFF. CDR3 nucleotides: TGTGCCAGCAGTGGCACAGGGGGCTCCGAAAAACTGTTTTTT. The chain couples TRBV2 to TRBJ1-4, with TRBD1 matching over 9 bases. V shed 4 bases, J shed 8 bases, and the junction held 5 bases outside the gene matches. The CDR3 runs to 14 residues. The germline V gene encodes CDR1 SNHLY and CDR2 FYNNEI.

V usage is TRBV7-9 and J usage is TRBJ2-5; possible D gene TRBD1, 7 bases. With 5 bases removed from V and 5 bases from J, the gap between germline ends came to 15 bases. The CDR3 contains 14 residues. Per germline, CDR1 SEHNR and CDR2 FQNEAQ (reference sequence). CDR3 sequence: CASSLGPGGETQYF. CDR3 sequence (DNA): TGTGCCAGCAGCCTCGGTCCAGGGGGGGAGACCCAGTACTTC.

DNA of the CDR3: TGTGCCAGCAGCTTAGACGGGATCGGCTCCTACAATGAGCAGTTCTTC. Translated, it gives CASSLDGIGSYNEQFF. The chain combines TRBV7-9 with TRBJ2-1; D perhaps matches TRBD2 (5 bases). Germline CDR1 reads SEHNR; CDR2 reads FQNEAQ (reference sequence). V gave up 1 base and J gave up 0 bases, with 10 bases separating them. The CDR3 consists of 16 residues.

This clone was seen only once. The J gene is TRBJ1-1, the V gene TRBV4-1; D call uncertain. V gave up 0 bases and J gave up 6 bases, with 11 bases separating them. CDR3 size: 14 residues. From germline, CDR1 is MGHRA and CDR2 YSYEKL. Here the CDR3 DNA reads TGCGCCAGCAGCCAAGACGGAGGGTGGGCTGAAGCTTTCTTT. Protein: CASSQDGGWAEAFF.

J is TRBJ2-2 and V is TRBV27; TRBD2 matches 12 bases. The CDR3 is made up of 17 amino acids. The trim removed 5 bases at V and 5 bases at J, leaving 9 bases unmatched. Germline V CDR1 and CDR2: MNHEY, SMNVEV (reference sequence). CDR3 in DNA: TGTGCCAGCAGTAACCTAGCGGGAGGGCCCTCGACCGGGGAGCTGTTTTTT. Its protein is CASSNLAGGPSTGELFF.

This chain uses TRBV29-1 with TRBJ1-1; D remains ambiguous. Trimming stripped 4 bases from V and 0 bases from J, with 3 bases between. Germline V gene data show CDR1 as SQVTM and CDR2 as ANQGSEA. The CDR3 has 11 amino acids. This CDR3 is CSVVLNTEAFF. DNA of the CDR3: TGCAGCGTTGTCTTGAACACTGAAGCTTTCTTT.

This rearrangement joins TRBV7-2 to TRBJ2-5; TRBD2 matches 12 bases. Matching the DNA end better, TRBJ2-7 makes the J call doubtful. This CDR3 has 15 residues. Germline CDR1 and CDR2: SGHTA and FQGNSA. As DNA, the CDR3 is TGTGCCAGCAGCTTTCTAGCGGGAGGGTCCCACGAGCAGTACTTC. Encoded protein: CASSFLAGGSHEQYF.

In this sample, this clone turned up a few times. The V gene is TRBV6-1, the J gene TRBJ1-2; D gene uncertain. The germline gives CDR1 MNHNS, CDR2 SASEGT. The CDR3 totals 13 residues. Trimming took off 1 base at V and 4 bases at J, with 7 bases between the two ends. The CDR3 loop reads CASSEVKLYGYTF. CDR3 bases: TGTGCCAGCAGTGAAGTAAAGCTCTATGGCTACACCTTC.